Listed below are T cell receptor beta chains from one sample, sequenced in a study of identical twins. TCRdb independently ran MiXCR on the 5' RACE reads; one entry per CDR3 protein. The table lists roughly 710,000 distinct CDR3 sequences, 5.5% to 7.5% of them singletons. Sequenced material: naive T cells sorted from blood. All receptors come from a young man in good health. CDR3s include the opening cysteine and the closing phenylalanine or tryptophan.

>TRBJ2-1|TRBV5-1
CASSSGLAGYNEQFF
>TRBJ2-3|TRBV11-2
CASSLIGAGGSTDTQYF
>TRBJ2-7|TRBV12-3/TRBV12-4
CASSPREGSTYEQYF
>TRBJ2-1|TRBV5-1
CASSLSRQAYNEQFF
>TRBJ1-2|TRBV29-1
CSVVEGGARGYTF
>TRBJ1-1|TRBV12-3/TRBV12-4
CASSLGPVGLNTEAFF
>TRBJ2-1|TRBV7-8
CASSLVGGEGTPGVKRFF
>TRBJ1-1|TRBV29-1
CSVGWIGLGYTEAFF
>TRBJ2-2|TRBV6-1
CASTLTSGATGELFF
>TRBJ1-1|TRBV18
CASSPQQGAGTEAFF
>TRBJ2-3|TRBV9
CASSEVVTDTQYF
>TRBJ2-1|TRBV28
CASSLWTSNLYNEQFF
>TRBJ2-3|TRBV7-8
CASSSDRLGPDTQYF
>TRBJ2-2|TRBV5-1
CASSPRTGSGELFF
>TRBJ2-1|TRBV10-3
CAISDRLSSYNEQFF
>TRBJ2-7|TRBV12-3/TRBV12-4
CASSLSTSGNHEQYF
>TRBJ2-4|TRBV29-1
CSVEGRAAKNIQYF
>TRBJ2-1|TRBV14
CASNLAGVNEQFF
>TRBJ2-7|TRBV6-1
CASVAGGSYEQYF
>TRBJ1-1|TRBV4-1
CASSQDRDRGSTEAFF
>TRBJ1-1|TRBV10-3
CAISEGHPKNTEAFF
>TRBJ1-1|TRBV20-1
CSARDLGGGNTEAFF
>TRBJ2-3|TRBV3-1
CASSQGRSGTQYF
>TRBJ1-1|TRBV10-3
CAISQQGAKTEAFF
>TRBJ1-1|TRBV20-1
CSARELVTGPENTEAFF
>TRBJ2-7|TRBV12-3/TRBV12-4
CASGSTAPYEQYF
>TRBJ2-1|TRBV6-1
CASRGTSGRYNEQFF
>TRBJ1-4|TRBV7-2
CASSLVGTGGAGEKLFF
>TRBJ2-2|TRBV3-1
CASSDITGELFF
>TRBJ2-1|TRBV4-1
CASSQATSGVYNEQFF
>TRBJ2-5|TRBV20-1
CSARAAGGEKTQYF
>TRBJ2-2|TRBV20-1
CSADRSGLNTGELFF
>TRBJ2-5|TRBV4-2
CASSQGPGEETQYF
>TRBJ2-7|TRBV7-9
CASSPPDRDSYEQYF
>TRBJ2-1|TRBV29-1
CSVAARRGEQFF
>TRBJ1-2|TRBV11-2
CASSPGTGTTF
>TRBJ2-7|TRBV7-2
CASSLEGLSFEQYF
>TRBJ2-3|TRBV29-1
CSVVATDTQYF
>TRBJ2-3|TRBV5-5
CASTTGGRADTQYF
>TRBJ1-2|TRBV5-1
CASSGSRMRTNYGYTF
>TRBJ2-1|TRBV12-3/TRBV12-4
CASSLVGTGVGDEQFF
>TRBJ2-7|TRBV5-1
CASSSPGLAGAYEQYF
>TRBJ2-3|TRBV7-8
CASSDGLVYTDTQYF
>TRBJ1-1|TRBV18
CASSGGRQNTEAFF
>TRBJ2-1|TRBV4-1
CASSHGTSGRDEQFF
>TRBJ2-1|TRBV19
CATTQAYNEQFF
>TRBJ2-5|TRBV5-1
CASSLKGQAETQYF
>TRBJ2-2|TRBV4-1
CASSRTPSVADTGELFF
>TRBJ1-5|TRBV27
CASSPFPIGQPQHF
>TRBJ2-3|TRBV12-3/TRBV12-4
CASTPSPADTQYF
>TRBJ2-1|TRBV29-1
CSVVISGAPTYNEQFF
>TRBJ2-5|TRBV7-2
CASRQERRGLKETQYF
>TRBJ2-5|TRBV10-3
CAISESQGPETQYF
>TRBJ1-2|TRBV29-1
CSVVGTGGSGYTF
>TRBJ2-5|TRBV27
CASRQNRGERETQYF
>TRBJ1-4|TRBV28
CASSTRQGNEKLFF
>TRBJ2-5|TRBV29-1
CSVIEGTQYF
>TRBJ1-5|TRBV2
CASSDLGYQPQHF
>TRBJ2-5|TRBV28
CASSPGVGTQYF